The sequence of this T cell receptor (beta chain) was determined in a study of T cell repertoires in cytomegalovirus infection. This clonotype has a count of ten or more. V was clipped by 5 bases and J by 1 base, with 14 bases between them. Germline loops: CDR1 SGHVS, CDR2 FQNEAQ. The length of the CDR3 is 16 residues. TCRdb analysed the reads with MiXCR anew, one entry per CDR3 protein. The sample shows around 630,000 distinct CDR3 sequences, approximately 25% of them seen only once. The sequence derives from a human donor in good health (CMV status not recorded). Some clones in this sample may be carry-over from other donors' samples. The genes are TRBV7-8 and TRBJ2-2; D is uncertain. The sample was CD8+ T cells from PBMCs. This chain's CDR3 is CASSLVVAVNTGELFF. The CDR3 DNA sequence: TGTGCCAGCAGCCTGGTTGTGGCGGTGAACACCGGGGAGCTGTTTTTT.